This T cell receptor (beta chain) was retrieved from a study of regulatory and conventional T cells in RAG deficiency. Study-wide results and caveats: Treg unique TCR beta sequences were about 100-fold fewer in Omenn syndrome and CID/AS patients than controls.

On this clone itself: Its antigen remains unidentified.

Blood CD4+ CD25-low CD127-high conventional T cells supplied the genomic DNA template. The V end was cut by 1 base, the J end by 1 base, with 7 bases between. This CDR3 spans 13 amino acids. Germline V CDR1 and CDR2: SQVTM, ANQGSEA. Clones were sequenced by immunoSEQ multiplex PCR, and TCRdb holds only the in-frame ones, with some missing. The table records 20,000 to 25,000 clones, around 96% of them present only once. This sample also belongs to another study, concerning regulatory T cells. As that study records: Amplification used 52 TRBV primers and 13 TRBJ primers.

The receptor comes from a human donor in good health. This chain links TRBV29-1 with TRBJ1-2, with D unclear. Sequenced input: CD25- CD4+ T cells sorted from blood. The CDR3 loop is CSVEGRLNYGYTF. The CDR3 DNA reads as TGCAGCGTTGAAGGGAGGCTTAACTATGGCTACACCTTC.